This note documents a single TCR beta chain sequence. The sample originates from a study of blood T cell repertoires in COVID-19. Background on the study: Whether acute or convalescent, the COVID-19 samples came from the United States, Italy and Spain. PBMCs, B-cell-depleted T cells, or T cells provided the cDNA or gDNA that made up the material.

Participants reported their clinical history, and cohort assignment relied on those reports. This CDR3 comprises 14 residues. From germline, CDR1 is SGHRS and CDR2 YFSETQ. V lost 6 bases and J lost 7; bases outside the gene matches: 7. Authors' analysis steps: Amplification of reference gene primers provided the estimated nucleated cell counts. Only in-frame clones appear in the TCRdb table, and some are missing; sequencing was by immunoSEQ multiplex PCR. For V, J and clone size, that table is used; D and trimming come from the DNA. In the table there are a few hundred thousand clones, approximately 78% of which are singletons.

This receptor was identified in a man aged 35 to 55 who had recovered from COVID-19. This rearrangement joins TRBV5-1 to TRBJ1-2, with 12 bases fitting TRBD1. The sequenced sample consisted of PBMCs or T cells enriched from blood (not recorded which). CDR3 bases: TGCGCCAGCAACCGGGACAGGGGGCTAGGTGGCTACACCTTC. Residues: CASNRDRGLGGYTF.